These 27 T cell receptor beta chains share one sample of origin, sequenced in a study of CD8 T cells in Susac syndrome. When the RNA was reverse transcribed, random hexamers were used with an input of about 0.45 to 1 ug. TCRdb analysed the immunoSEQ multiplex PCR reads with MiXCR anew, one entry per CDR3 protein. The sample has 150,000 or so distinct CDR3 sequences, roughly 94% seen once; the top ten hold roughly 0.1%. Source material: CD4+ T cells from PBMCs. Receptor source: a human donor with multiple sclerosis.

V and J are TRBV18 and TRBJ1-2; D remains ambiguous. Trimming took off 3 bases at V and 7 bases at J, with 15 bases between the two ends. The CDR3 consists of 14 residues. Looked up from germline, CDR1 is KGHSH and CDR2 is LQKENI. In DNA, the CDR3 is TGTGCCAGCTCACCTCGACCTGAGATTGGTGGCTACACCTTC. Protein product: CASSPRPEIGGYTF.

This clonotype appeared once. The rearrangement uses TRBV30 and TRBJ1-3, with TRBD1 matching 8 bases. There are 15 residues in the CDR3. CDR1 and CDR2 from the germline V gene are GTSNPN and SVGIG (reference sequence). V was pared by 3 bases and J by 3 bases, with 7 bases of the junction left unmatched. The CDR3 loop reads CAWRVGQGGGNTIYF. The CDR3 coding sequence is TGTGCCTGGAGGGTCGGACAGGGCGGTGGAAACACCATATATTTT.

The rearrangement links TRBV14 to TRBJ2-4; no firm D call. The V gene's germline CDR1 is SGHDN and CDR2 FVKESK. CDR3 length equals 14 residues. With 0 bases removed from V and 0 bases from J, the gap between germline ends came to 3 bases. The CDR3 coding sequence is TGTGCCAGCAGCCAAGACATAGCCAAAAACATTCAGTACTTC. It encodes CASSQDIAKNIQYF. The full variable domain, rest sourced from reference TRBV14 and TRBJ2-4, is EAGVTQFPSHSVIEKGQTVTLRCDPISGHDNLYWYRRVMGKEIKFLLHFVKESKQDESGMPNNRFLAERTGGTYSTLKVQPAELEDSGVYFCASSQDIAKNIQYFGAGTRLSVL.

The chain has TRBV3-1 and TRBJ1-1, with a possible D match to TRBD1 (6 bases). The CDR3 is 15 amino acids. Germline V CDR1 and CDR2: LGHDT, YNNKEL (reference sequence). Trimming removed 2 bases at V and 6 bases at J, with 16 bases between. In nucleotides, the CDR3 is TGTGCCAGCAGCCAACCGGACAGCGTCTCGCCTGAAGCTTTCTTT. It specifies CASSQPDSVSPEAFF.

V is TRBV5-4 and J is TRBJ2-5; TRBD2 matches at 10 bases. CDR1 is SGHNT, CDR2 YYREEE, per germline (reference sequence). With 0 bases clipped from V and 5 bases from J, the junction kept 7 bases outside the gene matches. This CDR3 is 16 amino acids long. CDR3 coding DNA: TGTGCCAGCAGCTTGGACCTAGCGGGAGTTCGGGAGACCCAGTACTTC. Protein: CASSLDLAGVRETQYF.

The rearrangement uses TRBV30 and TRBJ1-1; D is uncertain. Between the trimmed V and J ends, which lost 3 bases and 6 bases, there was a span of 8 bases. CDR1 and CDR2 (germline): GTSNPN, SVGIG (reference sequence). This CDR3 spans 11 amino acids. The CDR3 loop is CAWRVGPEAFF. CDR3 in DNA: TGTGCCTGGAGGGTAGGCCCTGAAGCTTTCTTT.

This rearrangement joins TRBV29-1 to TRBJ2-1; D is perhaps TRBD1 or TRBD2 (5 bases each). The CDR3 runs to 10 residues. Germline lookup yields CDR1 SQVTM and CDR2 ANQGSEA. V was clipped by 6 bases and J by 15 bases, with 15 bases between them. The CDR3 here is CSVMVGAMFF. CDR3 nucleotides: TGCAGCGTCATGGTCGGGGCGATGTTCTTC.

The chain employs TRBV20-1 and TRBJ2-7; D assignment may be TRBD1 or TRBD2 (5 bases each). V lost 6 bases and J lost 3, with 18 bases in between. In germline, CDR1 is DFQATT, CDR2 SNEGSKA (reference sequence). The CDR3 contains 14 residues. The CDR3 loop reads CSAILQGVLYEQYF. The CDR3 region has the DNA TGCAGTGCGATCCTTCAGGGAGTCCTCTACGAGCAGTACTTC.

The CDR3 region is CAWSVYQGPQPQHF. CDR3 coding DNA: TGTGCCTGGAGTGTATACCAGGGCCCGCAGCCCCAGCATTTT. This chain connects TRBV30 to TRBJ1-5, with D possibly TRBD1 on 5 matching bases. Trimming left V 0 bases short and J 7 bases short, with 13 bases between. Germline values: CDR1 GTSNPN, CDR2 SVGIG (reference sequence). The CDR3 spans 14 residues.

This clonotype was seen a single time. CDR3 sequence reads: CASSLSVVRTRAQYF. As DNA, the CDR3 is TGTGCCAGCAGCTTGAGTGTCGTGAGGACCCGAGCGCAGTATTTT. The rearrangement links TRBV5-4 to TRBJ2-3; no reliable D call. The CDR3 totals 15 residues. V gave up 1 base and J gave up 10 bases, with 19 bases separating them. The germline CDR1 and CDR2 sequences are SGHNT and YYREEE (reference sequence).

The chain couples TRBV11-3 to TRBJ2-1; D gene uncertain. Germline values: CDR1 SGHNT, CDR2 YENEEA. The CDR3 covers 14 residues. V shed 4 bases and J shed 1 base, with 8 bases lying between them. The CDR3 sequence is CASSSFGSYNEQFF. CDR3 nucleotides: TGTGCCAGCAGCTCTTTCGGGTCCTACAATGAGCAGTTCTTC.

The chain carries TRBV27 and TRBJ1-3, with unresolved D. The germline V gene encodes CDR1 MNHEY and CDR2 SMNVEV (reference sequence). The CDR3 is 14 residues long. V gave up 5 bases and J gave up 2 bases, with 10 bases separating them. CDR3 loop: CASSNTDTGNTIYF. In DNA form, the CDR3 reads TGTGCCAGCAGTAACACGGATACTGGAAACACCATATATTTT.

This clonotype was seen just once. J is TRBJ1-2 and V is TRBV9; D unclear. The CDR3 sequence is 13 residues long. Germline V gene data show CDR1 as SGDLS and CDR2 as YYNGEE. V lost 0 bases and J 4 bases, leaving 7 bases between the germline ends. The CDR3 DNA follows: TGTGCCAGCAGCGTAGACGGACCCTATGGCTACACCTTC. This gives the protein CASSVDGPYGYTF.

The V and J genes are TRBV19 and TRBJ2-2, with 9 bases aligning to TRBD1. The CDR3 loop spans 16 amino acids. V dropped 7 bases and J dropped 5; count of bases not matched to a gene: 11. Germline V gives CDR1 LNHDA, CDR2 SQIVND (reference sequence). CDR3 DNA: TGTGCCAGTATCGAACCCGGGACAGGGAAGACCGGGGAGCTGTTTTTT. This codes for CASIEPGTGKTGELFF.

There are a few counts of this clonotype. The CDR3 loop is CASRGGNTEAFF. CDR3 bases: TGTGCCAGCAGGGGGGGGAACACTGAAGCTTTCTTT. V gene TRBV12-3 or TRBV12-4 combines with J gene TRBJ1-1, with D perhaps matching TRBD1 (5 bases). V lost 6 bases to trimming and J lost 1 base, with 6 bases between them. This CDR3 spans 12 amino acids.

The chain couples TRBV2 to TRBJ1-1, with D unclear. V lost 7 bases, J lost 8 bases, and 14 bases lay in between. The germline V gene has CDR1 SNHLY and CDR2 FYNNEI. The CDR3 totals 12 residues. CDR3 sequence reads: CASIRGPGEAFF. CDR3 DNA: TGTGCCAGCATCCGAGGGCCGGGGGAAGCTTTCTTT. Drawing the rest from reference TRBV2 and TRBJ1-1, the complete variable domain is EPEVTQTPSHQVTQMGQEVILRCVPISNHLYFYWYRQILGQKVEFLVSFYNNEISEKSEIFDDQFSVERPDGSNFTLKIRSTKLEDSAMYFCASIRGPGEAFFGQGTRLTVV.

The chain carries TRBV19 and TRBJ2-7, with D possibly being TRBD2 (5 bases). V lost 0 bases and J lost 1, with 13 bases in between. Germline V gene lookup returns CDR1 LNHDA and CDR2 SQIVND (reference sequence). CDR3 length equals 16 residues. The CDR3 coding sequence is TGTGCCAGTAGTATAGAGCGGACTGCGGTGTCCTACGAGCAGTACTTC. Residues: CASSIERTAVSYEQYF.

CDR3 DNA: TGTGCCAGCAGTGTGCAGGGAACCGGGGAGCTGTTTTTT. Translated: CASSVQGTGELFF. This chain uses TRBV6-1 with TRBJ2-2, with D tentatively TRBD1 (5 bases). The CDR3 is 13 amino acids. The V end was cut by 4 bases, the J end by 5 bases, with 8 bases between. Per germline, CDR1 MNHNS and CDR2 SASEGT.

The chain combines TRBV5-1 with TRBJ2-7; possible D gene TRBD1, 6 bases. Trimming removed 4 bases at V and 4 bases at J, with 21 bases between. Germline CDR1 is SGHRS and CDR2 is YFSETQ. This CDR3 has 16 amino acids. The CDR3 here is CASSDNARTAAYEQYF. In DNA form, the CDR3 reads TGCGCCAGCAGCGACAATGCCCGGACAGCCGCATACGAGCAGTACTTC.

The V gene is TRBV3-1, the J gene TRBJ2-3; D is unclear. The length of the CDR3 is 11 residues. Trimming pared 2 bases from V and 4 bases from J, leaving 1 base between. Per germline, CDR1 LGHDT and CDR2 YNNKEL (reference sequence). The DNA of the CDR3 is TGTGCCAGCAGCCAATCAGATACGCAGTATTTT. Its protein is CASSQSDTQYF.

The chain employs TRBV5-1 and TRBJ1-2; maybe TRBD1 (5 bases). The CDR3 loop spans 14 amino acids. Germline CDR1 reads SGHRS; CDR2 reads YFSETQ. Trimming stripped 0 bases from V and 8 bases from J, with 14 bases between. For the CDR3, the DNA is TGCGCCAGCAGCTTGGGGGACGGAGCTCACGGCTACACCTTC. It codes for CASSLGDGAHGYTF.

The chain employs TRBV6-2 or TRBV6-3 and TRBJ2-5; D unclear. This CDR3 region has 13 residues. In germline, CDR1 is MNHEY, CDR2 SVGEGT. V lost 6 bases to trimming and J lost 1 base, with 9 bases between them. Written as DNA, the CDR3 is TGTGCCAGCAGAAGCGCCATCCAAGAGACCCAGTACTTC. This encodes CASRSAIQETQYF.

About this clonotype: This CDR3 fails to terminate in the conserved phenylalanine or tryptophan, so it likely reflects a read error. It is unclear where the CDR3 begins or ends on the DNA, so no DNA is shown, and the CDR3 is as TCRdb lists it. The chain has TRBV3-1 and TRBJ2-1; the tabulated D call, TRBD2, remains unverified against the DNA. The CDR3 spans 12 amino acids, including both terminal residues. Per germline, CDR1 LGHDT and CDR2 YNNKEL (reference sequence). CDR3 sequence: CASSHLSGRALL.

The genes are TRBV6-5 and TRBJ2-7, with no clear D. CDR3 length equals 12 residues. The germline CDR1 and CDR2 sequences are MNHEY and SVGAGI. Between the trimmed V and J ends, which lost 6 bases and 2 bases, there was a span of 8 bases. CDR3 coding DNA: TGTGCCAGCAGGAATAGAGCCTACGAGCAGTACTTC. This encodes CASRNRAYEQYF.

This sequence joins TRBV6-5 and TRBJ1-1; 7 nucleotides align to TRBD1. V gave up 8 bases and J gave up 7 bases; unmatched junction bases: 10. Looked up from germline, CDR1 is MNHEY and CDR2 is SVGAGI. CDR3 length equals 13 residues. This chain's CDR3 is CASGRTGLYEAFF. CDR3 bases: TGTGCCAGCGGACGGACAGGCCTTTATGAAGCTTTCTTT.

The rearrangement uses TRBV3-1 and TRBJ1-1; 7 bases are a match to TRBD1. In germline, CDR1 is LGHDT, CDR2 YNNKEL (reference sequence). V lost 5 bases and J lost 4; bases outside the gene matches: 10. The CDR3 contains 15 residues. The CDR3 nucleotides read TGTGCCAGCAGCACAAGAGGACAGGCGGGCACTGAAGCTTTCTTT. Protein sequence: CASSTRGQAGTEAFF.

The CDR3 protein is CASSMRSGTANYGYTF. The CDR3 bases are TGTGCCAGTAGTATGAGATCCGGGACAGCGAACTATGGCTACACCTTC. V and J are TRBV19 and TRBJ1-2, with TRBD1 matching over 7 bases. The CDR3 consists of 16 residues. Germline V gives CDR1 LNHDA, CDR2 SQIVND (reference sequence). V trimming: 3 bases; J trimming: 2 bases; junction bases outside the gene matches: 9.